This T cell receptor (beta chain) was captured in a study of blood T cell repertoires in COVID-19. Study-level background: Samples came from the United States, Italy and Spain, spanning acute and convalescent COVID-19. Sources were T cells, B-cell-depleted T cells, or PBMCs; the material itself was cDNA or gDNA.

The CDR3 extends over 16 amino acids. With V trimmed by 0 bases and J by 6 bases, 5 bases remained unmatched. Looked up from germline, CDR1 is SGHTA and CDR2 is FQGNSA. Authors' processing steps: Counts of nucleated cells, estimated from reference gene primer amplification, were obtained. Sequencing was performed with immunoSEQ multiplex PCR; in TCRdb, only in-frame clones are kept and a portion is missing. That table furnishes V, J and clone size, whereas the DNA furnished D and trimming. This table holds 150,000 to 200,000 clones, almost 80% found once. The sequenced sample consisted of peripheral blood. The origin of this receptor is a man aged 60-69 years with active or convalescent COVID-19. The chain has TRBV7-2 and TRBJ2-1, with 10 bases matching TRBD2. As DNA, the CDR3 is TGTGCCAGCAGCTTAGCGAGCGGGGGGGCTGTCAATGAGCAGTTCTTC. Translation gives CASSLASGGAVNEQFF.